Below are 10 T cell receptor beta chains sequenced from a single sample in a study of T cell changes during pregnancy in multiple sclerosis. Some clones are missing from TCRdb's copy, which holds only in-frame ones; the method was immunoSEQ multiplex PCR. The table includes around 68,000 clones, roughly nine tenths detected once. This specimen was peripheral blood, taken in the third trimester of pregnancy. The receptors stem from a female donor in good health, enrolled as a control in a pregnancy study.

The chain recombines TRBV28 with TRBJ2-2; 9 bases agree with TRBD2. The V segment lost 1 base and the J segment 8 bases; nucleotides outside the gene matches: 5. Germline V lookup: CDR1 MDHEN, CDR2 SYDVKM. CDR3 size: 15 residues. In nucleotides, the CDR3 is TGTGCCAGCAGTTTATCCGGGACTAGCAAAGGGGAGCTGTTTTTT. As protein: CASSLSGTSKGELFF.

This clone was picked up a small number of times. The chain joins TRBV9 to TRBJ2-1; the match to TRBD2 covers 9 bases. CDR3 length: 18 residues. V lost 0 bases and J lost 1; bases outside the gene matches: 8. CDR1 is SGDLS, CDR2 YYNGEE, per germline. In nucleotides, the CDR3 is TGTGCCAGCAGCGTAGCGGCTAGCGGGATGGTATCCTACAATGAGCAGTTCTTC. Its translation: CASSVAASGMVSYNEQFF. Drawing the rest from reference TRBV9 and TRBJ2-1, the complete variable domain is DSGVTQTPKHLITATGQRVTLRCSPRSGDLSVYWYQQSLDQGLQFLIQYYNGEERAKGNILERFSAQQFPDLHSELNLSSLELGDSALYFCASSVAASGMVSYNEQFFGPGTRLTVL.

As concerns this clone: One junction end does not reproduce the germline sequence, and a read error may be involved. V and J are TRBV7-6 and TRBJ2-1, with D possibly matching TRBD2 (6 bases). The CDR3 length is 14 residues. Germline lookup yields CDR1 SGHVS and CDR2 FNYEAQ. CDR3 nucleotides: TGTGCCAGCAGCCCCCGGGACTCCGACAATGAGCAGTTCTTC. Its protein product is CASSPRDSDNEQFF.

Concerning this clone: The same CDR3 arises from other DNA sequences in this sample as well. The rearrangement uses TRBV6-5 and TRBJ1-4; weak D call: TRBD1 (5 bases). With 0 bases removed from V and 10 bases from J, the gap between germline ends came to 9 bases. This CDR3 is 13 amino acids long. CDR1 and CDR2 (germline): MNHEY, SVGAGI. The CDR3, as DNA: TGTGCCAGCAGTTACTCAACAGGCTTAAAACTGTTTTTT. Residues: CASSYSTGLKLFF.

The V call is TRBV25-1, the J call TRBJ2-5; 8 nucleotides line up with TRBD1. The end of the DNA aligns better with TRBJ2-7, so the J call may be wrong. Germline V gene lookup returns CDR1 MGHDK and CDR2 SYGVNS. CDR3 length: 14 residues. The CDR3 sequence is CASSPLGQDYEQYF. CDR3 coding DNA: TGTGCCAGCAGTCCCCTGGGACAGGATTACGAGCAGTACTTC.

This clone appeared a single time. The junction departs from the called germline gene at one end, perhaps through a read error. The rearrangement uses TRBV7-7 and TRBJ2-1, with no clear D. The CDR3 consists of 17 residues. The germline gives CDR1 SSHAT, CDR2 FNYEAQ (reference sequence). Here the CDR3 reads CASSLGIRSSSYNEQFF. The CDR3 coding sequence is TGTGCTAGCAGCTTAGGAATTCGGTCAAGCTCCTACAATGAGCAGTTCTTC.

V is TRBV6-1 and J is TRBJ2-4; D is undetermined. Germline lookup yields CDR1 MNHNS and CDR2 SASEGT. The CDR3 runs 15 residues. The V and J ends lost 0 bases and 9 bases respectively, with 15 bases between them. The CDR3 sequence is CASSEASGPRIIQYF. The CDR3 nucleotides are TGTGCCAGCAGTGAAGCATCCGGTCCTCGTATCATTCAGTACTTC.

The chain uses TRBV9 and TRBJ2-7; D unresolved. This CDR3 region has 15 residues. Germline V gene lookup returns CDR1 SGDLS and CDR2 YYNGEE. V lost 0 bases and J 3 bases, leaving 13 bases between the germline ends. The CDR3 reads CASSVGSGGGYEQYF. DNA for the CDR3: TGTGCCAGCAGCGTAGGGTCCGGTGGCGGCTACGAGCAGTACTTC.

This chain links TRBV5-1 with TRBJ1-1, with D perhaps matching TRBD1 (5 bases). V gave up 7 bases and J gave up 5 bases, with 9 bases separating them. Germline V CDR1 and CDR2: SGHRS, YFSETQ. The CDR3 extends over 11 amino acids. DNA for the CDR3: TGCGCCAGCGTCCAGGGAACTGAAGCTTTCTTT. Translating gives CASVQGTEAFF.

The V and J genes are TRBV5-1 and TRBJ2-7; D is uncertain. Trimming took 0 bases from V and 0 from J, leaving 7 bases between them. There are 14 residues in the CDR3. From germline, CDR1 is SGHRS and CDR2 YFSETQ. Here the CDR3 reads CASSLVGGSYEQYF. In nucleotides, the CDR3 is TGCGCCAGCAGCTTGGTTGGCGGCTCCTACGAGCAGTACTTC.